These 21 T cell receptor beta chains were sequenced from one sample in a study of PD-L1 blockade in urothelial cancer. The table came from immunoSEQ multiplex PCR; TCRdb's copy has only in-frame clones and leaves some out. The table includes 75,000 to 95,000 clones, around 85% detected once. Time point denoted: pretreatment peripheral blood. This material consisted of PBMCs, taken around atezolizumab (anti-PD-L1) treatment. These receptors were taken from a man aged 35 to 55 with urothelial cancer.

The V gene is TRBV15, the J gene TRBJ1-5; D is ambiguous. The V and J ends lost 0 bases and 4 bases respectively, with 10 bases between them. Germline V gene data show CDR1 as LNHNV and CDR2 as YYDKDF (reference sequence). CDR3 length: 15 residues. CDR3 in amino acids: CATSRELSLNQPQHF. CDR3 DNA sequence: TGTGCCACCAGCAGAGAGCTGTCACTTAATCAGCCCCAGCATTTT.

The chain uses TRBV29-1 and TRBJ2-5; weak D call: TRBD2 (7 bases). CDR1 is SQVTM, CDR2 ANQGSEA, per germline. The CDR3 extends over 12 amino acids. CDR3 in amino acids: CTTGGAQETQYF. The CDR3 DNA reads TGCACGACTGGGGGGGCCCAAGAGACCCAGTACTTC. The variable domain in full, completed from reference TRBV29-1 and TRBJ2-5, reads SAVISQKPSRDICQRGTSLTIQCQVDSQVTMMFWYRQQPGQSLTLIATANQGSEATYESGFVIDKFPISRPNLTFSTLTVSNMSPEDSSIYLCTTGGAQETQYFGPGTRLLVL.

The chain employs TRBV25-1 and TRBJ2-1; 9 bases align to TRBD2. This CDR3 region has 14 residues. Per the germline V gene, CDR1 is MGHDK and CDR2 is SYGVNS. Trimming at V came to 10 bases and at J to 0 bases, leaving 4 bases not matched to a gene. This CDR3 reads CATVAGDSYNEQFF. The CDR3 nucleotides are TGTGCCACGGTAGCGGGAGACTCCTACAATGAGCAGTTCTTC. Using reference TRBV25-1 and TRBJ2-1 for the parts outside the CDR3, the full variable domain is EADIYQTPRYLVIGTGKKITLECSQTMGHDKMYWYQQDPGMELHLIHYSYGVNSTEKGDLSSESTVSRIRTEHFPLTLESARPSHTSQYLCATVAGDSYNEQFFGPGTRLTVL.

This clone appeared a single time. The chain employs TRBV18 and TRBJ1-4, with TRBD1 identical over 7 bases. This CDR3 is 15 amino acids long. Germline lookup yields CDR1 KGHSH and CDR2 LQKENI. J was trimmed by 2 bases and V by 6 bases; bases with no gene match: 6. CDR3: CASSSKGATNEKLFF. The CDR3 nucleotides are TGTGCCAGCTCGTCGAAGGGGGCGACTAATGAAAAACTGTTTTTT.

The J gene is TRBJ1-2, the V gene TRBV5-4, with 10 nucleotides matching TRBD1. In germline, CDR1 is SGHNT, CDR2 YYREEE (reference sequence). This CDR3 is 15 amino acids long. Trimming took 2 bases from V and 1 from J; bases not matched to a gene: 2. The CDR3 region is CASSLGTGVNYGYTF. Here the CDR3 DNA reads TGTGCCAGCAGCTTAGGGACAGGGGTTAACTATGGCTACACCTTC. The full variable domain, its missing parts supplied by reference TRBV5-4 and TRBJ1-2, is ETGVTQSPTHLIKTRGQQVTLRCSSQSGHNTVSWYQQALGQGPQFIFQYYREEENGRGNFPPRFSGLQFPNYSSELNVNALELDDSALYLCASSLGTGVNYGYTFGSGTRLTVV.

The chain joins TRBV4-1 to TRBJ2-2; 8 bases align to TRBD2. The V segment lost 1 base and the J segment 2 bases; nucleotides outside the gene matches: 0. CDR3 length: 15 amino acids. Germline V gene sequence: CDR1 MGHRA, CDR2 YSYEKL. The CDR3: CASSQVAGNTGELFF. Here the CDR3 DNA reads TGCGCCAGCAGCCAAGTAGCGGGAAACACCGGGGAGCTGTTTTTT.

This chain joins TRBV7-9 and TRBJ2-1; D unresolved. CDR3 size: 16 residues. Trimming took off 2 bases at V and 0 bases at J, with 11 bases between the two ends. CDR1 is SEHNR and CDR2 is FQNEAQ in the germline V gene (reference sequence). This chain's CDR3 is CASSLTSRGSYNEQFF. The CDR3, as DNA: TGTGCCAGCAGCTTAACGTCGCGCGGCTCCTACAATGAGCAGTTCTTC. The complete variable domain, with remaining parts taken from reference TRBV7-9 and TRBJ2-1, reads DTGVSQNPRHKITKRGQNVTFRCDPISEHNRLYWYRQTLGQGPEFLTYFQNEAQLEKSRLLSDRFSAERPKGSFSTLEIQRTEQGDSAMYLCASSLTSRGSYNEQFFGPGTRLTVL.

V and J are TRBV6-1 and TRBJ1-5; D ambiguous. This CDR3 spans 13 amino acids. V was pared by 1 base and J by 7 bases, with 8 bases between. Germline V gene sequence: CDR1 MNHNS, CDR2 SASEGT. The CDR3 reads CASSEGYGQPQHF. The CDR3, as DNA: TGTGCCAGCAGTGAAGGTTACGGGCAGCCCCAGCATTTT.

This chain joins TRBV7-2 and TRBJ2-5, with a weak D call TRBD2 (5 bases). CDR1 is SGHTA, CDR2 FQGNSA, per germline. This CDR3 contains 18 residues. Trimming cost V 2 bases and J 5 bases, with 24 bases left between them. DNA of the CDR3: TGTGCCAGCAGCTTAATGACGGGCTCGGGGATTCTCGGTGAGACCCAGTACTTC. Protein: CASSLMTGSGILGETQYF.

The chain combines TRBV7-2 with TRBJ2-5; D perhaps matches TRBD2 (6 bases). This CDR3 region has 15 residues. Germline loops: CDR1 SGHTA, CDR2 FQGNSA. V gave up 7 bases and J gave up 5 bases, with 20 bases separating them. The CDR3: CASNLRQGLRETQYF. The CDR3 DNA sequence: TGTGCCAGCAACCTAAGGCAGGGACTCAGGGAGACCCAGTACTTC.

The chain couples TRBV29-1 to TRBJ2-7; 12 bases map to TRBD2. CDR1 SQVTM and CDR2 ANQGSEA come from the germline V gene. Trimming took 7 bases from V and 2 from J; bases not matched to a gene: 6. The CDR3 is 14 amino acids. The CDR3 region has the DNA TGCAGCGCCGCCGGGACTAGCGGGCCCTACGAGCAGTACTTC. Encoded protein: CSAAGTSGPYEQYF.

The V and J genes are TRBV6-5 and TRBJ2-6, with D maybe TRBD2 (6 bases). V lost 2 bases to trimming and J lost 4 bases, with 9 bases between them. Germline lookup yields CDR1 MNHEY and CDR2 SVGAGI. The CDR3 covers 15 residues. CDR3 in amino acids: CASSYGGSGANVLTF. The CDR3 DNA sequence: TGTGCCAGCAGTTACGGGGGGTCGGGGGCCAACGTCCTGACTTTC.

CDR3 in amino acids: CASSSDAQGSGYTF. The CDR3, as DNA: TGTGCCAGCAGCTCGGACGCCCAGGGAAGTGGCTACACCTTC. This chain links TRBV5-4 with TRBJ1-2, with D possibly TRBD1 on 5 matching bases. Germline-derived CDR1 and CDR2 are SGHNT and YYREEE (reference sequence). V lost 3 bases, J lost 7 bases, and 16 bases lay in between. CDR3 length: 14 amino acids.

The chain combines TRBV27 with TRBJ2-6; 10 nucleotides align to TRBD2. Germline-derived CDR1 and CDR2 are MNHEY and SMNVEV (reference sequence). V shed 7 bases and J 1 base; nucleotides not matched to a gene: 4. The CDR3 contains 16 residues. CDR3 amino acids: CASTRAGGSGANVLTF. The DNA for the CDR3 is TGTGCCAGCACACGAGCGGGGGGGTCTGGGGCCAACGTCCTGACTTTC. Filled out from reference TRBV27 and TRBJ2-6, the complete variable domain reads EAQVTQNPRYLITVTGKKLTVTCSQNMNHEYMSWYRQDPGLGLRQIYYSMNVEVTDKGDVPEGYKVSRKEKRNFPLILESPSPNQTSLYFCASTRAGGSGANVLTFGAGSRLTVL.

The chain couples TRBV6-4 to TRBJ1-5, with a tentative D call TRBD1 (5 bases). Germline loops: CDR1 MRHNA, CDR2 SNTAGT. The V and J ends lost 3 bases and 7 bases respectively, with 10 bases between them. CDR3 length: 13 amino acids. CDR3 residues: CASSEGVGQPQHF. CDR3 nucleotides: TGTGCCAGCAGTGAAGGGGTTGGACAGCCCCAGCATTTT.

The chain employs TRBV29-1 and TRBJ1-4; 7 bases line up with TRBD1. V shed 6 bases and J 8 bases; nucleotides not matched to a gene: 6. This CDR3 spans 12 amino acids. The germline gives CDR1 SQVTM, CDR2 ANQGSEA. Here the CDR3 reads CSVREGAEKLFF. CDR3 in DNA: TGCAGCGTAAGAGAGGGGGCCGAAAAACTGTTTTTT. Supplemented by reference TRBV29-1 and TRBJ1-4, the full variable domain reads SAVISQKPSRDICQRGTSLTIQCQVDSQVTMMFWYRQQPGQSLTLIATANQGSEATYESGFVIDKFPISRPNLTFSTLTVSNMSPEDSSIYLCSVREGAEKLFFGSGTQLSVL.

The J gene is TRBJ2-1, the V gene TRBV6-5, with 8 bases that match TRBD2. The germline gives CDR1 MNHEY, CDR2 SVGAGI. After removal of 6 bases from V and 10 bases from J, the junction contained 14 bases not matched to a gene. This CDR3 is 15 amino acids long. Written as DNA, the CDR3 is TGTGCCAGCAGCCCGGGGGTCGGGAGGGCCGAAGAGCAGTTCTTC. This codes for CASSPGVGRAEEQFF.

This chain links TRBV6-1 with TRBJ2-7, with 10 bases that match TRBD1. The CDR3 runs to 15 residues. J lost 2 bases, V lost 6 bases, and 7 bases had no gene match. CDR1 and CDR2 from the germline V gene are MNHNS and SASEGT. DNA for the CDR3: TGTGCCAGCAGGCAGGCCGGGACAGGGGCCTACGAGCAGTACTTC. Translated, it gives CASRQAGTGAYEQYF.

The chain joins TRBV5-5 to TRBJ2-2, with 13 bases lining up with TRBD2. The CDR3 runs to 16 residues. The trim removed 4 bases at V and 5 bases at J, leaving 5 bases unmatched. Per the germline V gene, CDR1 is SGHKS and CDR2 is YYEKEE (reference sequence). DNA of the CDR3: TGTGCCAGCAGCCTGGGACTAGCGGGACCAACCGGGGAGCTGTTTTTT. Its translation is CASSLGLAGPTGELFF.

The V call is TRBV30, the J call TRBJ2-5, with a possible D match to TRBD1 (6 bases). This CDR3 is built from 14 residues. CDR1 is GTSNPN, CDR2 SVGIG, per germline (reference sequence). V was shortened by 4 bases and J by 5 bases, with 17 bases between the two germline ends. The CDR3 DNA is TGTGCCTGGAAACAGGGAATGGGGGTGGAGACCCAGTACTTC. The encoded protein is CAWKQGMGVETQYF.

The gene calls are TRBV7-2 and TRBJ2-5; 7 bases align to TRBD2. Germline CDR1 and CDR2: SGHTA and FQGNSA. V shed 1 base and J 5 bases; nucleotides not matched to a gene: 10. The CDR3 extends over 16 amino acids. The CDR3 nucleotides read TGTGCCAGCAGCTTAGGACTAGCTCCTTACCGGGAGACCCAGTACTTC. Protein sequence: CASSLGLAPYRETQYF.